This T cell receptor beta chain stems from a study of blood T cell repertoires in COVID-19. As for the study in general: Some COVID-19 samples were acute and others convalescent; all came from the United States, Italy and Spain.

In the source study's methods: Estimated nucleated cell counts came from reference gene primer amplification. Assay: immunoSEQ multiplex PCR; the TCRdb copy retains only in-frame clones and omits some. From that table come the V and J calls and clone size; the DNA was used to work out D and trimming. The sample yields fewer than 250,000 clones, 80% to 90% seen once. This clone was seen just once. Material for sequencing was PBMCs or T cells enriched from blood (not recorded which). The origin of this receptor is a woman in her thirties or forties who had been exposed to COVID-19.

In DNA form, the CDR3 reads TGTGCCAGCAGCGAAATCGGACTATTCGATGAGCAGTTCTTC. Protein product: CASSEIGLFDEQFF. This chain joins TRBV9 and TRBJ2-1; tentatively, D is TRBD2 (6 bases). This CDR3 is built from 14 residues. V lost 3 bases to trimming and J lost 8 bases, with 15 bases between them. Looked up from germline, CDR1 is SGDLS and CDR2 is YYNGEE.